The 18 T cell receptor beta chains below all came from one sample that was sequenced in a study of blood T cell repertoires in COVID-19. The data were produced by immunoSEQ multiplex PCR, yet TCRdb's version contains in-frame clones alone and is incomplete. The table lists under 150,000 clones, approximately 83% of them singletons. Source material: peripheral blood. The receptors derive from a man aged 35 to 55 with active or convalescent COVID-19.

The chain links TRBV6-5 to TRBJ2-7; D unclear. Germline-derived CDR1 and CDR2 are MNHEY and SVGAGI. CDR3 size: 15 residues. The V end lost 2 bases, the J end lost 2 bases, and 13 bases lay between the germline ends. The CDR3 sequence is CASSYVADRAYEQYF. The CDR3 region has the DNA TGTGCCAGCAGTTACGTAGCAGATCGAGCCTACGAGCAGTACTTC.

The chain joins TRBV25-1 to TRBJ1-3; D may be TRBD1 (6 bases). This CDR3 contains 16 residues. V was cut by 3 bases and J by 2 bases, with 14 bases left in between. CDR1 and CDR2 (germline): MGHDK, SYGVNS. CDR3 sequence (DNA): TGTGCCAGCAGTGATTCCGCAGGGGATCCTGGAAACACCATATATTTT. The encoded protein is CASSDSAGDPGNTIYF.

The chain employs TRBV5-1 and TRBJ2-7, with 10 bases matching TRBD2. CDR3 length: 15 residues. The germline CDR1 and CDR2 sequences are SGHRS and YFSETQ. The junction had 7 bases not matched to a gene; V was cut back by 4 bases and J by 3 bases. The CDR3 protein is CASSEGSGGFYEQYF. The CDR3 region has the DNA TGCGCCAGCAGCGAAGGTAGCGGGGGGTTCTACGAGCAGTACTTC.

The chain carries TRBV4-3 and TRBJ2-3, with 16 bases that match TRBD2. The length of the CDR3 is 22 residues. Germline-derived CDR1 and CDR2 are LGHNA and YSLEER. Unmatched junction bases numbered 13, after V lost 1 base and J lost 0 bases. This chain's CDR3 is CASSQGYSGTSGGAYSTDTQYF. CDR3 nucleotides: TGCGCCAGCAGCCAAGGTTATTCCGGGACTAGCGGGGGGGCCTATAGCACAGATACGCAGTATTTT.

The genes are TRBV11-2 and TRBJ1-6, with 9 bases aligning to TRBD1. The trim removed 5 bases at V and 10 bases at J, leaving 12 bases unmatched. CDR1 SGHAT and CDR2 FQNNGV come from the germline V gene. The length of the CDR3 is 16 residues. The CDR3 coding sequence is TGTGCCAGCAGCGATCCTCGACAGGGGGAAGGCTCACCCCTCCACTTT. As protein: CASSDPRQGEGSPLHF.

The J gene is TRBJ2-3, the V gene TRBV5-1, with 11 positions matching TRBD1. The germline V gene encodes CDR1 SGHRS and CDR2 YFSETQ. The CDR3 spans 16 residues. V lost 5 bases to trimming and J lost 1 base; unmatched junction nucleotides: 6. CDR3 sequence (DNA): TGCGCCAGCAGAGCGGGACAGGGGGTGGGCACAGATACGCAGTATTTT. It specifies CASRAGQGVGTDTQYF.

The chain combines TRBV2 with TRBJ2-3, with 7 bases fitting TRBD2. V shed 2 bases and J 1 base; nucleotides not matched to a gene: 3. The CDR3 runs 15 residues. The germline CDR1 and CDR2 sequences are SNHLY and FYNNEI. CDR3 region: CASSENAGGTDTQYF. The CDR3 DNA sequence: TGTGCCAGCAGTGAAAACGCGGGGGGCACAGATACGCAGTATTTT.

The sample holds a few counts of this clone. The chain uses TRBV6-5 and TRBJ1-2; TRBD1 aligns across 7 bases. The germline V gene has CDR1 MNHEY and CDR2 SVGAGI. This CDR3 region has 14 residues. The trim removed 2 bases at V and 3 bases at J, leaving 3 bases unmatched. The CDR3 reads CASSYRQGYYGYTF. DNA of the CDR3: TGTGCCAGCAGTTACCGACAGGGCTACTATGGCTACACCTTC.

V is TRBV6-5 and J is TRBJ1-1; possibly TRBD1 for D (6 bases). Trimming cost V 7 bases and J 4 bases, with 10 bases left between them. This CDR3 is built from 12 residues. Germline-derived CDR1 and CDR2 are MNHEY and SVGAGI. CDR3 region: CASIFRGTEAFF. The CDR3 DNA reads as TGTGCCAGCATCTTCAGGGGCACTGAAGCTTTCTTT.

The CDR3 DNA is TGTGCCAGCAGCCAAGATGACCCAGGCCTCTCGGGAAACACCATATATTTT. Translated: CASSQDDPGLSGNTIYF. The genes are TRBV14 and TRBJ1-3; D gene uncertain. Germline V lookup: CDR1 SGHDN, CDR2 FVKESK. V was shortened by 0 bases and J by 4 bases, with 16 bases between the two germline ends. The CDR3 spans 17 residues.

This chain uses TRBV5-1 with TRBJ1-4, with TRBD1 as a possible D gene (6 bases). The germline V and J ends were trimmed by 4 bases and 5 bases, with 15 bases remaining between them. The CDR3 has 15 amino acids. Germline lookup yields CDR1 SGHRS and CDR2 YFSETQ. The CDR3 DNA sequence: TGCGCCAGCAGCCCGGAACAGGGCGGGAATGAAAAACTGTTTTTT. Its protein is CASSPEQGGNEKLFF.

V gene TRBV2 combines with J gene TRBJ1-2; D gene unclear. The CDR3 loop spans 15 amino acids. Trimming removed 4 bases at V and 2 bases at J, with 14 bases between. Germline assignment: CDR1 SNHLY and CDR2 FYNNEI. The CDR3 region is CASSGQLTPNYGYTF. The CDR3 region has the DNA TGTGCCAGCAGTGGTCAACTTACCCCCAACTATGGCTACACCTTC.

The chain combines TRBV6-5 with TRBJ2-7, with TRBD1 matching over 7 bases. J was trimmed by 2 bases and V by 8 bases; bases with no gene match: 6. The CDR3 covers 13 residues. Germline-derived CDR1 and CDR2 are MNHEY and SVGAGI. This chain's CDR3 is CASAGTAAYEQYF. In DNA, the CDR3 is TGTGCCAGCGCCGGGACAGCAGCCTACGAGCAGTACTTC.

This clone showed up just a few times. The chain is built from TRBV7-9 and TRBJ1-5; possibly TRBD1 for D (5 bases). The length of the CDR3 is 15 residues. Trimming took 1 base from V and 1 from J, leaving 8 bases between them. CDR1 and CDR2 (germline): SEHNR, FQNEAQ (reference sequence). CDR3 protein: CASSLDGGSNQPQHF. DNA of the CDR3: TGTGCCAGCAGCTTAGACGGGGGGAGCAATCAGCCCCAGCATTTT.

The chain is built from TRBV10-2 and TRBJ2-1, with 8 bases matching TRBD1. J gave up 4 bases and V 2 bases, and 4 bases lay outside the gene matches. CDR1 WSHSY and CDR2 SAAADI come from the germline V gene. The CDR3 consists of 15 residues. The CDR3 loop reads CASSEGQGAYNEQFF. The CDR3 coding sequence is TGCGCCAGCAGTGAGGGCCAGGGGGCGTACAATGAGCAGTTCTTC.

The rearrangement uses TRBV25-1 and TRBJ2-7; D remains ambiguous. Between the trimmed V and J ends, which lost 2 bases and 4 bases, there was a span of 15 bases. Germline CDR1 is MGHDK and CDR2 is SYGVNS. The CDR3 totals 15 residues. CDR3 loop: CASSETQVLVYEQYF. The CDR3 DNA reads TGTGCCAGCAGTGAAACCCAGGTCTTGGTTTACGAGCAGTACTTC.

The CDR3 here is CASTILGGAKNIQYF. CDR3 bases: TGTGCCAGCACCATTCTAGGGGGCGCCAAAAACATTCAGTACTTC. The genes are TRBV6-5 and TRBJ2-4, with TRBD1 identical over 7 bases. In germline, CDR1 is MNHEY, CDR2 SVGAGI. CDR3 length: 15 residues. Trimming cost V 7 bases and J 1 base; bases outside gene matches: 7.

The rearrangement uses TRBV19 and TRBJ2-7, with 8 bases aligning to TRBD1. V lost 0 bases to trimming and J lost 2 bases; unmatched junction nucleotides: 3. CDR1 and CDR2 from the germline V gene are LNHDA and SQIVND (reference sequence). This CDR3 has 15 amino acids. For the CDR3, the DNA is TGTGCCAGTAGTATAGACCACAGGGGGACCTACGAGCAGTACTTC. It codes for CASSIDHRGTYEQYF.